This T cell receptor (beta chain) was profiled in a study of cytomegalovirus exposure and HLA in healthy donors. This clone came up a few times. This CDR3 spans 11 amino acids. The V end was cut by 3 bases, the J end by 4 bases, with 3 bases between. Germline V gene sequence: CDR1 SGHVS, CDR2 FQNEAQ. The PCR had 60 Vbeta and 13 Jbeta primers. Repertoires were generated with immunoSEQ multiplex PCR, while TCRdb's copy carries only in-frame clones and drops some. The sample has 100,000 to 150,000 clones, less than 85% seen once. The sequence was obtained from a man aged 40-50 years in good health and CMV-seronegative. Source material: PBMCs. The chain is built from TRBV7-8 and TRBJ2-5; D is undetermined. Written as DNA, the CDR3 is TGTGCCAGCAGCTTCGGAGAGACCCAGTACTTC. Translation gives CASSFGETQYF.